These 14 T cell receptor beta chains share one sample of origin, sequenced in a study of T-cell memory formation after mild COVID-19. Via MiXCR, TCRdb re-called the 5' RACE reads, giving one row per CDR3 protein. The sample yields more than 110,000 distinct CDR3 sequences, almost 25% seen once. Source material: PBMCs or a T cell subset sorted from them (not recorded which). The receptors come from an adult woman who had mild COVID-19 (a few samples of this study predate the infection). Cell type and time point are not known.

The gene calls are TRBV5-1 and TRBJ2-7; 13 nucleotides match TRBD2. Germline CDR1 and CDR2: SGHRS and YFSETQ. The CDR3 spans 13 residues. V shed 8 bases, J shed 6 bases, and the junction held 5 bases outside the gene matches. The CDR3 DNA reads TGCGCCAGTTCCGGGACTAGCGGGACCGAGCAGTACTTC. Encoded protein: CASSGTSGTEQYF.

This clonotype was picked up one time. The chain is built from TRBV6-5 and TRBJ2-1; 7 bases are shared with TRBD1. The CDR3 consists of 15 residues. The germline gives CDR1 MNHEY, CDR2 SVGAGI. V trimming: 2 bases; J trimming: 4 bases; junction bases outside the gene matches: 5. The CDR3 spells CASSYDRAGYNEQFF. The DNA of the CDR3 is TGTGCCAGCAGTTACGACAGGGCTGGGTACAATGAGCAGTTCTTC.

The chain has TRBV5-8 and TRBJ2-1; D may be TRBD1 or TRBD2 (5 bases each). V was shortened by 1 base and J by 0 bases, with 11 bases between the two germline ends. There are 16 residues in the CDR3. CDR1 SGHTS and CDR2 YDEGEE come from the germline V gene. CDR3 bases: TGTGCCAGCAGCTTGTATGGGGGAAGCTCCTACAATGAGCAGTTCTTC. Translation: CASSLYGGSSYNEQFF.

At least ten counts were recorded for this clonotype. V is TRBV27 and J is TRBJ1-1, with D possibly matching TRBD1 (5 bases). CDR3 length: 13 amino acids. The V end lost 3 bases, the J end lost 1 base, and 6 bases lay between the germline ends. Germline CDR1 reads MNHEY; CDR2 reads SMNVEV (reference sequence). CDR3 sequence: CASSFQGNTEAFF. The CDR3 nucleotides are TGTGCCAGCAGTTTCCAGGGGAACACTGAAGCTTTCTTT.

The chain is built from TRBV5-1 and TRBJ1-6; weak D call: TRBD1 (6 bases). CDR1 and CDR2 from the germline V gene are SGHRS and YFSETQ. CDR3 size: 15 residues. Trimming took 4 bases from V and 1 from J, leaving 9 bases between them. This chain's CDR3 is CASSGTSSYNSPLHF. CDR3 sequence (DNA): TGCGCCAGCAGCGGGACATCGTCCTATAATTCACCCCTCCACTTT.

This clonotype has only one observation. J is TRBJ2-3 and V is TRBV6-1, with 8 bases that match TRBD1. The germline gives CDR1 MNHNS, CDR2 SASEGT. The CDR3 is made up of 14 amino acids. The V segment lost 0 bases and the J segment 5 bases; nucleotides outside the gene matches: 1. The CDR3 spells CASSEATGVDTQYF. The CDR3 DNA is TGTGCCAGCAGTGAAGCGACAGGGGTAGATACGCAGTATTTT.

The chain couples TRBV7-8 to TRBJ2-1; maybe TRBD2 (5 bases). This CDR3 spans 14 amino acids. Deletions cut 3 bases from V and 4 bases from J, with 10 bases between. Germline V gene data show CDR1 as SGHVS and CDR2 as FQNEAQ. This CDR3 is CASSFPGIYNEQFF. Written as DNA, the CDR3 is TGTGCCAGCAGCTTCCCCGGGATTTACAATGAGCAGTTCTTC. The entire variable domain, with the rest obtained from reference TRBV7-8 and TRBJ2-1, is as follows: GAGVSQSPRYKVAKRGQDVALRCDPISGHVSLFWYQQALGQGPEFLTYFQNEAQLDKSGLPSDRFFAERPEGSVSTLKIQRTQQEDSAVYLCASSFPGIYNEQFFGPGTRLTVL.

This clonotype was detected only a few times. The chain recombines TRBV5-1 with TRBJ2-1; 10 bases map to TRBD1. Per the germline V gene, CDR1 is SGHRS and CDR2 is YFSETQ. This CDR3 comprises 15 residues. Losses at the gene ends were 5 bases for V and 8 bases for J; bases not matched to a gene: 10. CDR3 protein: CASSGGQGVMDEQFF. The CDR3 coding sequence is TGCGCCAGCAGTGGAGGACAGGGGGTTATGGATGAGCAGTTCTTC.

The V and J genes are TRBV4-1 and TRBJ1-2; a weak D match, TRBD1 (6 bases). Trimming took off 2 bases at V and 7 bases at J, with 14 bases between the two ends. In germline, CDR1 is MGHRA, CDR2 YSYEKL. This CDR3 region has 14 residues. The CDR3 is CASSQFRGAVGYTF. As DNA, the CDR3 is TGCGCCAGCAGCCAATTTCGGGGGGCTGTTGGCTACACCTTC.

The gene calls are TRBV21-1 and TRBJ2-1; TRBD2, the D gene given by the table, was not confirmed from the DNA. TRBV21-1 is assigned pseudogene status. The length of the CDR3 is 17 residues. The CDR3 region is CASSKGVKRGAGNEQFF. The DNA of the CDR3 is TGTGCCAGCAGCAAAGGTGTCAAGCGGGGGGCGGGCAATGAGCAGTTCTTC.

The V gene is TRBV29-1, the J gene TRBJ1-3; D is uncertain. CDR3 length: 17 amino acids. V was cut by 1 base and J by 0 bases, with 16 bases left in between. Germline CDR1 and CDR2: SQVTM and ANQGSEA. The CDR3 DNA reads as TGCAGCGTTGAAGTTACAGCCATTCCGCACTCTGGAAACACCATATATTTT. It is translated as CSVEVTAIPHSGNTIYF.

The rearrangement joins TRBV7-7 to TRBJ2-1; 9 nucleotides line up with TRBD2. The germline V gene encodes CDR1 SSHAT and CDR2 FNYEAQ (reference sequence). The V segment lost 5 bases and the J segment 6 bases; nucleotides outside the gene matches: 5. This CDR3 has 14 residues. The CDR3 DNA reads as TGTGCCAGCAGCCCGGGGACTAGCCCCAATGAGCAGTTCTTC. Encoded protein: CASSPGTSPNEQFF.

The chain is built from TRBV2 and TRBJ2-7; D tentatively reads TRBD1 or TRBD2 (6 bases each). Between the trimmed V and J ends, which lost 4 bases and 3 bases, there was a span of 16 bases. Germline values: CDR1 SNHLY, CDR2 FYNNEI. This CDR3 has 15 residues. The CDR3 spells CASSGGRGAHYEQYF. CDR3 in DNA: TGTGCCAGCAGTGGAGGTAGGGGGGCGCACTACGAGCAGTACTTC.

The rearrangement joins TRBV5-6 to TRBJ1-1; the D gene is possibly TRBD1 (6 bases). Trimming shortened V by 6 bases and J by 5 bases, and 17 bases separated the two germline ends. Germline V gene data show CDR1 as SGHDT and CDR2 as YYEEEE. The CDR3 covers 14 residues. The CDR3 bases are TGTGCCAGCAACATAGTACAGGGAAGGACTGAAGCTTTCTTT. As protein: CASNIVQGRTEAFF. Variable domain in full (rest from reference TRBV5-6 and TRBJ1-1): DAGVTQSPTHLIKTRGQQVTLRCSPKSGHDTVSWYQQALGQGPQFIFQYYEEEERQRGNFPDRFSGHQFPNYSSELNVNALLLGDSALYLCASNIVQGRTEAFFGQGTRLTVV.